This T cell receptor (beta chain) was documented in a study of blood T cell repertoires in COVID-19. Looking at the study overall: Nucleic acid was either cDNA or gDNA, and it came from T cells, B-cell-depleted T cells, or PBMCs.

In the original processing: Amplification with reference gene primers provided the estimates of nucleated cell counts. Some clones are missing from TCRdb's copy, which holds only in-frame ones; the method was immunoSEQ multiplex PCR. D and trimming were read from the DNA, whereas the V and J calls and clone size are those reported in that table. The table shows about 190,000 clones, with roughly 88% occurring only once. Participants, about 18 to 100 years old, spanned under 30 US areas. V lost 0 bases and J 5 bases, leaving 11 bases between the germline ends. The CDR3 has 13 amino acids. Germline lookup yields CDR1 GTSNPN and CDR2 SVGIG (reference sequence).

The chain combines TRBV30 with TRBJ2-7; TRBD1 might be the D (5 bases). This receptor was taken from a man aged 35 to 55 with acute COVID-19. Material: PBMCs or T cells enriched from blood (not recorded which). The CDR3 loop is CAWSVLGVNEQYF. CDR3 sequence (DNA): TGTGCCTGGAGTGTATTAGGGGTGAACGAGCAGTACTTC.